This TCR beta chain derives from a study of blood T cell repertoires in COVID-19. Turning to the study itself: The United States, Italy and Spain were the sources of the acute and convalescent COVID-19 samples.

The germline V gene has CDR1 GTSNPN and CDR2 SVGIG (reference sequence). CDR3 length: 12 amino acids. Trimming pared 4 bases from V and 2 bases from J, leaving 9 bases between. Using immunoSEQ multiplex PCR, the repertoire was profiled, and TCRdb retains in-frame clones only, with some absent. The data contain about 250,000 clones, around 86% of them seen just once; the ten biggest clones take up around 1.7%. This TCR was recovered from a middle-aged man who had recovered from COVID-19. The gene calls are TRBV30 and TRBJ2-7; TRBD2 is a possible D gene (6 bases). Source material: PBMCs or T cells enriched from blood (not recorded which). DNA for the CDR3: TGTGCCTGGACGGGGGTAACCTACGAGCAGTACTTC. Residues: CAWTGVTYEQYF.